The clone carrying this T cell receptor beta chain showed up many times. As yet, its antigen is unknown. J gave up 7 bases and V 3 bases, and 1 base lay outside the gene matches. CDR1 and CDR2 from the germline V gene are DFQATT and SNEGSKA (reference sequence). This CDR3 is 13 amino acids long. Uncontrolled infection, other autoimmune disease, pregnancy or lactation disqualified patients from enrolment. The source of the PBMCs was approximately 10 ml of fresh peripheral blood. These data belong to a study of T cells in Graves' hyperthyroidism and ophthalmopathy. Broader study findings: Among clonotypes expanded in thyroid above 0.001, most were also found in blood.

From RNA transcripts, TCR beta CDR3 regions were amplified. An initial round of RT-PCR targeting the TCR CDR3 relied on the HTBI primer set. TCRdb re-called the multiplex PCR reads with MiXCR, one entry per CDR3 protein. The sample has 550,000 to 700,000 distinct CDR3 sequences, 14% to 15% seen once. The material sequenced was blood. This receptor was taken from a woman aged 40 to 50 with Graves' ophthalmopathy. The rearrangement links TRBV20-1 to TRBJ1-6, with 9 bases that match TRBD1. For the CDR3, the DNA is TGCAGTGCTAGGACAGGGGGAAATTCACCCCTCCACTTT. As protein: CSARTGGNSPLHF.